Given below is one T cell receptor (beta chain) in context. The junction had 6 bases not matched to a gene; V was cut back by 0 bases and J by 7 bases. Germline CDR1 reads LGHNA; CDR2 reads YNFKEQ. This CDR3 region has 16 residues. The data belong to a study of blood T cell repertoires in COVID-19. Turning to the study itself: The United States, Italy and Spain supplied acute and convalescent COVID-19 samples. T cells, B-cell-depleted T cells, or PBMCs provided the cDNA or gDNA that served as material.

As processed by the authors: Researchers report that nucleated cell counts were estimated from reference gene primer amplification. Generated by immunoSEQ multiplex PCR, the TCRdb table keeps only in-frame clones and is missing some. The DNA gave D and trimming, while V, J and clone size come from that table. This sample has about 210,000 clones, with approximately 78% found just once. Seattle enrolled patients during active infection and tracked them longitudinally. The receptor comes from a woman aged 70-85 years with COVID-19, enrolled during active disease. The chain recombines TRBV4-2 with TRBJ1-4; 9 bases are shared with TRBD1. The specimen was peripheral blood. In DNA, the CDR3 is TGTGCCAGCAGCCAAGAGGGCACAGGGGGCGTTGAAAAACTGTTTTTT. Encoded protein: CASSQEGTGGVEKLFF.